Each of the 28 T cell receptor beta chains below was sequenced from the same sample in a study of blood T cell repertoires in COVID-19. Profiled with immunoSEQ multiplex PCR; TCRdb holds only in-frame clones, not every one. The sample has about 150,000 clones, 65% to 90% seen once. Sequenced input: peripheral blood. The receptor set was obtained from a man aged 65 to 85 with acute or convalescent COVID-19.

The chain couples TRBV12-2 to TRBJ2-1; TRBD2 reflects the table's D call only, with no check against the DNA. TRBV12-2 is labeled a pseudogene. This CDR3 is built from 20 residues. CDR3 sequence: CASRLAQTSTDLETYNEQFF. The CDR3 DNA sequence: TGTGCAAGTCGCTTAGCTCAGACTAGCACGGACCTTGAGACCTACAATGAGCAGTTCTTC.

The rearrangement uses TRBV5-1 and TRBJ2-5; D is possibly TRBD1 (5 bases). With 4 bases removed from V and 13 bases from J, the gap between germline ends came to 17 bases. The V gene's germline CDR1 is SGHRS and CDR2 YFSETQ. CDR3 length: 12 amino acids. CDR3 DNA: TGCGCCAGCAGCCCGGAGTCAGGGCCTCTGTACTTC. Protein sequence: CASSPESGPLYF.

This clone was found a few times. The chain uses TRBV7-9 and TRBJ1-6; D uncertain. There are 12 residues in the CDR3. Germline CDR1 and CDR2: SEHNR and FQNEAQ (reference sequence). Trimming pared 5 bases from V and 3 bases from J, leaving 2 bases between. As DNA, the CDR3 is TGTGCCAGCAGCCGCTATAATTCACCCCTCCACTTT. Translation: CASSRYNSPLHF.

This chain connects TRBV15 to TRBJ2-5; D not certain. This CDR3 has 12 amino acids. The germline gives CDR1 LNHNV, CDR2 YYDKDF (reference sequence). Trimming pared 1 base from V and 5 bases from J, leaving 5 bases between. The DNA of the CDR3 is TGTGCCACCAGCAGAGCTTTGGAGACCCAGTACTTC. Protein product: CATSRALETQYF.

This chain links TRBV30 with TRBJ2-3, with 11 bases identical to TRBD1. Trimming at V came to 7 bases and at J to 9 bases, leaving 6 bases not matched to a gene. Germline assignment: CDR1 GTSNPN and CDR2 SVGIG (reference sequence). This CDR3 is built from 12 residues. The CDR3 sequence: CAFGQGAQTQYF. DNA of the CDR3: TGTGCCTTCGGACAGGGGGCGCAAACGCAGTATTTT.

This chain connects TRBV7-2 to TRBJ1-2; 11 nucleotides align to TRBD1. Germline CDR1 is SGHTA and CDR2 is FQGNSA. Losses at the gene ends were 4 bases for V and 7 bases for J; bases not matched to a gene: 11. The CDR3 length is 16 residues. DNA of the CDR3: TGTGCCAGCAGCTCCTCCGGGACAGGGGGAAGGAGTGGCTACACCTTC. This encodes CASSSSGTGGRSGYTF.

The rearrangement links TRBV4-1 to TRBJ1-1; 9 bases map to TRBD1. This CDR3 is 17 amino acids long. The ends lost 0 bases at V and 1 base at J; junction bases unmatched: 6. Germline V lookup: CDR1 MGHRA, CDR2 YSYEKL. As DNA, the CDR3 is TGCGCCAGCAGCCAAGATTCCCCGGGACAGGGGAACACTGAAGCTTTCTTT. This gives the protein CASSQDSPGQGNTEAFF.

This chain joins TRBV6-4 and TRBJ2-7, with D possibly matching TRBD1 (6 bases). The CDR3 runs to 12 residues. Per germline, CDR1 MRHNA and CDR2 SNTAGT. The V gene lost 0 bases and the J gene lost 6 bases, with 6 bases spanning the gap. The CDR3 sequence is CASSDSGGEQYF. The CDR3 nucleotides are TGTGCCAGCAGTGACTCAGGGGGCGAGCAGTACTTC.

V usage is TRBV5-6 and J usage is TRBJ2-3; maybe TRBD1 (6 bases). From germline, CDR1 is SGHDT and CDR2 YYEEEE. Trimming stripped 2 bases from V and 3 bases from J, with 10 bases between. The CDR3 consists of 14 residues. CDR3 nucleotides: TGTGCCAGCAGCTTATACAGGGTTACAGATACGCAGTATTTT. Its translation: CASSLYRVTDTQYF. Full variable domain (rest looked up from reference TRBV5-6 and TRBJ2-3): DAGVTQSPTHLIKTRGQQVTLRCSPKSGHDTVSWYQQALGQGPQFIFQYYEEEERQRGNFPDRFSGHQFPNYSSELNVNALLLGDSALYLCASSLYRVTDTQYFGPGTRLTVL.

This rearrangement joins TRBV5-1 to TRBJ2-7; 12 bases line up with TRBD2. This CDR3 has 15 residues. V was clipped by 3 bases and J by 6 bases; unmatched bases: 7. Germline V gives CDR1 SGHRS, CDR2 YFSETQ. The CDR3 DNA follows: TGCGCCAGCAGCTCGACTAGCGGGAGATTAGGCGAGCAGTACTTC. Its protein product is CASSSTSGRLGEQYF. The variable domain in full, completed from reference TRBV5-1 and TRBJ2-7, reads KAGVTQTPRYLIKTRGQQVTLSCSPISGHRSVSWYQQTPGQGLQFLFEYFSETQRNKGNFPGRFSGRQFSNSRSEMNVSTLELGDSALYLCASSSTSGRLGEQYFGPGTRLTVT.

The chain carries TRBV11-1 and TRBJ2-3, with TRBD1 as a possible D gene (6 bases). Trimming stripped 2 bases from V and 5 bases from J, with 17 bases between. The CDR3 runs 16 residues. In germline, CDR1 is SGHAT, CDR2 FQDESV (reference sequence). The CDR3 loop reads CASSLRPQGGGDTQYF. As DNA, the CDR3 is TGTGCCAGCAGCTTACGGCCACAGGGTGGAGGAGATACGCAGTATTTT.

The CDR3 spells CASSQVPGGNSPLHF. The CDR3 DNA reads TGTGCCAGCAGCCAAGTTCCAGGGGGTAATTCACCCCTCCACTTT. The V and J genes are TRBV3-1 (or the pseudogene TRBV3-2) and TRBJ1-6; 7 bases are shared with TRBD1. Germline lookup yields CDR1 LGHDT and CDR2 YNNKEL (reference sequence). The CDR3 is 15 residues long. V was clipped by 1 base and J by 6 bases; unmatched bases: 3.

The chain recombines TRBV7-2 with TRBJ2-7, with 8 bases that match TRBD1. V trimming: 3 bases; J trimming: 4 bases; junction bases outside the gene matches: 5. Germline loops: CDR1 SGHTA, CDR2 FQGNSA. CDR3 length: 14 residues. CDR3 sequence reads: CASSLGDRRYEQYF. The CDR3 nucleotides are TGTGCCAGCAGCTTGGGGGACAGGAGGTACGAGCAGTACTTC.

This clone was counted once. The gene calls are TRBV28 and TRBJ1-2; D remains unclear. The CDR3 extends over 15 amino acids. The germline gives CDR1 MDHEN, CDR2 SYDVKM. The ends were cut back, 5 bases at V and 2 bases at J, with 15 bases in the middle. CDR3 nucleotides: TGTGCCAGCAGTCTCACAGTGCAAACCAACTATGGCTACACCTTC. Translated, it gives CASSLTVQTNYGYTF.

This clone was found a few times. V is TRBV3-1 (or the pseudogene TRBV3-2) and J is TRBJ2-1; the match to TRBD2 covers 11 bases. Unmatched junction bases numbered 7, after V lost 0 bases and J lost 12 bases. This CDR3 is built from 15 residues. Germline V gene data show CDR1 as LGHDT and CDR2 as YNNKEL (reference sequence). This CDR3 reads CASSQDGTSGSPQFF. Written as DNA, the CDR3 is TGTGCCAGCAGCCAAGATGGGACTAGCGGCAGTCCGCAGTTCTTC.

The chain recombines TRBV6-4 with TRBJ2-4; 13 bases agree with TRBD2. V trimming: 1 base; J trimming: 0 bases; junction bases outside the gene matches: 6. Germline loops: CDR1 MRHNA, CDR2 SNTAGT. The CDR3 sequence is 19 residues long. The CDR3 DNA reads TGTGCCAGCAGTGACTTCGGGACTAGCGGGATCATAGCCAAAAACATTCAGTACTTC. It codes for CASSDFGTSGIIAKNIQYF.

This sequence joins TRBV9 and TRBJ2-3, with 8 positions matching TRBD2. The CDR3 is made up of 16 amino acids. Germline V lookup: CDR1 SGDLS, CDR2 YYNGEE. V was clipped by 0 bases and J by 4 bases; unmatched bases: 7. The DNA of the CDR3 is TGTGCCAGCAGCGTAGGCCCCAGCGGGAGCGCAGATACGCAGTATTTT. It translates to CASSVGPSGSADTQYF.

The chain carries TRBV19 and TRBJ2-2; 7 nucleotides line up with TRBD1. The V gene end was trimmed by 0 bases and the J gene end by 8 bases; junction bases not matched to a gene: 6. The CDR3 runs 15 residues. From germline, CDR1 is LNHDA and CDR2 SQIVND (reference sequence). DNA for the CDR3: TGTGCCAGTAGTATAGAGGGGACAGCCCGGGGGGAGCTGTTTTTT. The encoded protein is CASSIEGTARGELFF.

The CDR3 bases are TGTGCCAGCAGTTTAGGCGGTATCACTGAAGCTTTCTTT. Translated: CASSLGGITEAFF. This rearrangement joins TRBV28 to TRBJ1-1; D call uncertain. Trimming left V 2 bases short and J 4 bases short, with 8 bases between. The CDR3 consists of 13 residues. Per germline, CDR1 MDHEN and CDR2 SYDVKM.

This clone was seen a few times. This sequence joins TRBV10-3 and TRBJ1-1; D is unresolved. V was pared by 0 bases and J by 4 bases, with 12 bases between. Germline V gene lookup returns CDR1 ENHRY and CDR2 SYGVKD. This CDR3 has 15 amino acids. The CDR3 sequence is CAISESLEPGTEAFF. The CDR3 DNA sequence: TGTGCCATCAGTGAGTCACTCGAACCGGGCACTGAAGCTTTCTTT.

The gene calls are TRBV21-1 and TRBJ1-5; the DNA was not compared with TRBD1, the D call given in the table. TRBV21-1 has pseudogene status. CDR3 size: 12 residues. DNA of the CDR3: TGTGCCAGCAGCTATGGGACACAGCCCCAGCATTTT. It is translated as CASSYGTQPQHF.

The chain joins TRBV28 to TRBJ1-5; weak D call: TRBD1 (5 bases). V was shortened by 5 bases and J by 15 bases, with 20 bases between the two germline ends. CDR1 and CDR2 from the germline V gene are MDHEN and SYDVKM. There are 13 residues in the CDR3. CDR3 sequence reads: CASSERDSGTPHF. CDR3 DNA: TGTGCCAGCAGTGAGAGGGACTCAGGGACCCCGCATTTT.

The CDR3 DNA sequence: TGCGCCAGCAGACACACTAGCGAGTCCTACAATGAGCAGTTCTTC. Translation gives CASRHTSESYNEQFF. The chain combines TRBV5-1 with TRBJ2-1, with 7 bases aligning to TRBD2. With 5 bases clipped from V and 1 base from J, the junction kept 6 bases outside the gene matches. The CDR3 extends over 15 amino acids. Germline V lookup: CDR1 SGHRS, CDR2 YFSETQ.

V usage is TRBV4-3 and J usage is TRBJ2-1; 11 nucleotides match TRBD2. V was clipped by 4 bases and J by 7 bases; unmatched bases: 3. This CDR3 has 14 amino acids. Germline values: CDR1 LGHNA, CDR2 YSLEER. The CDR3 coding sequence is TGCGCCAGCAGCCGAGGACTAGCGGGTAATGAGCAGTTCTTC. Its translation is CASSRGLAGNEQFF.

This clone was picked up a small number of times. The chain recombines TRBV5-4 with TRBJ2-1; 12 bases align to TRBD2. There are 15 residues in the CDR3. The V gene end was trimmed by 3 bases and the J gene end by 6 bases; junction bases not matched to a gene: 4. Germline V gene sequence: CDR1 SGHNT, CDR2 YYREEE (reference sequence). CDR3 DNA: TGTGCCAGCAGCTCTAGCGGGAGGGTTTCCAATGAGCAGTTCTTC. Its translation is CASSSSGRVSNEQFF.

The chain carries TRBV9 and TRBJ2-1; D possibly corresponds to TRBD1 (6 bases). This CDR3 spans 17 amino acids. CDR1 and CDR2 (germline): SGDLS, YYNGEE. V was trimmed by 4 bases and J by 8 bases, leaving 25 bases between them. CDR3 in DNA: TGTGCCAGCAGCACGGACAGAACCTACCGGGCTAATTATGAGCAGTTCTTC. It encodes CASSTDRTYRANYEQFF.

V gene TRBV5-4 combines with J gene TRBJ2-1; tentatively, D is TRBD1 (5 bases). The V end was cut by 4 bases, the J end by 1 base, with 12 bases between. This CDR3 contains 15 residues. CDR1 is SGHNT and CDR2 is YYREEE in the germline V gene (reference sequence). The CDR3 region is CASSTRVGSYNEQFF. In DNA form, the CDR3 reads TGTGCCAGCAGCACCAGGGTAGGATCCTACAATGAGCAGTTCTTC.

V gene TRBV10-3 combines with J gene TRBJ2-1, with TRBD2 identical over 10 bases. Looked up from germline, CDR1 is ENHRY and CDR2 is SYGVKD. V lost 7 bases, J lost 3 bases, and 6 bases stayed unmatched. The CDR3 length is 15 residues. The CDR3 reads CAIKGTSGVYNEQFF. CDR3 coding DNA: TGTGCCATCAAGGGTACTAGCGGGGTCTACAATGAGCAGTTCTTC.